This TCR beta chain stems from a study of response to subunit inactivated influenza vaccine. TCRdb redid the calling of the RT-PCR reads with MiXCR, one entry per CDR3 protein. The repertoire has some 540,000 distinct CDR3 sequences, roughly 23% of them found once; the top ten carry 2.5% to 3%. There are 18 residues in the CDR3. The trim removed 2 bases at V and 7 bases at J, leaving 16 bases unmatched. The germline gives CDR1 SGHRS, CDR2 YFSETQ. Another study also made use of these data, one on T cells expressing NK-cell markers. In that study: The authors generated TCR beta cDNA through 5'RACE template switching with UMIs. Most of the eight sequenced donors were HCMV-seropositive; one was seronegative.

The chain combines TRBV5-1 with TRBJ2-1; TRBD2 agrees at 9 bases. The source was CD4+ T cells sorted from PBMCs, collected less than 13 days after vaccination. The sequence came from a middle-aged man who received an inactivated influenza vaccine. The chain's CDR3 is CASSLRSASGISSNEQFF. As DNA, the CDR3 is TGCGCCAGCAGCTTAAGGTCGGCTAGCGGGATAAGTAGTAATGAGCAGTTCTTC. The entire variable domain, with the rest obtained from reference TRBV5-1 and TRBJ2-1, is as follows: KAGVTQTPRYLIKTRGQQVTLSCSPISGHRSVSWYQQTPGQGLQFLFEYFSETQRNKGNFPGRFSGRQFSNSRSEMNVSTLELGDSALYLCASSLRSASGISSNEQFFGPGTRLTVL.